The present T cell receptor (beta chain) was sequenced within a study of blood T cell repertoires in COVID-19. About the research overall: The origin of the acute and convalescent COVID-19 samples was the United States, Italy and Spain. Nucleic acid was either cDNA or gDNA, and it came from T cells, B-cell-depleted T cells, or PBMCs.

The CDR3 has 17 residues. The V gene's germline CDR1 is MNHEY and CDR2 SVGEGT. Trimming stripped 6 bases from V and 4 bases from J, with 22 bases between. Per the original data handling: The authors estimated nucleated cell counts from reference gene primer amplification. The method was immunoSEQ multiplex PCR; TCRdb's version includes in-frame clones alone and lacks a portion of them. V and J calls plus clone size are reproduced from that table; the DNA served to infer D and trimming. The sample lists approximately 190,000 clones; less than 90% were seen once. The V call is TRBV6-2 or TRBV6-3, the J call TRBJ1-5, with D possibly being TRBD1 (5 bases). Sequencing input: peripheral blood. The receptor was isolated from a woman aged 40-49 years with acute or convalescent COVID-19. CDR3 amino acids: CASSPGPGDYLNQPQHF. CDR3 nucleotides: TGTGCCAGCAGCCCTGGCCCCGGGGACTATTTAAATCAGCCCCAGCATTTT.